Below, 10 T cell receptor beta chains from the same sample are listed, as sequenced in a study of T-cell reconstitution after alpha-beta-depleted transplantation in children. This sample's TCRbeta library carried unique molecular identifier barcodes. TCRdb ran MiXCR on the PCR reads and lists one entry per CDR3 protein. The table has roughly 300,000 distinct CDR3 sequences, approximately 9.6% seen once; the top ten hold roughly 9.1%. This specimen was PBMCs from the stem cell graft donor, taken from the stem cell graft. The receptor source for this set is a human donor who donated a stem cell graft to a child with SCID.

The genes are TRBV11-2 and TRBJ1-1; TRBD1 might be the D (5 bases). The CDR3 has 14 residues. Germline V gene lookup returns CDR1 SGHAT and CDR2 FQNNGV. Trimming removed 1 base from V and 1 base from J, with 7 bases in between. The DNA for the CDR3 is TGTGCCAGCAGCTTAGGGGACTCGAACACTGAAGCTTTCTTT. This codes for CASSLGDSNTEAFF. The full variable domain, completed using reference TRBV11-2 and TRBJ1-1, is EAGVAQSPRYKIIEKRQSVAFWCNPISGHATLYWYQQILGQGPKLLIQFQNNGVVDDSQLPKDRFSAERLKGVDSTLKIQPAKLEDSAVYLCASSLGDSNTEAFFGQGTRLTVV.

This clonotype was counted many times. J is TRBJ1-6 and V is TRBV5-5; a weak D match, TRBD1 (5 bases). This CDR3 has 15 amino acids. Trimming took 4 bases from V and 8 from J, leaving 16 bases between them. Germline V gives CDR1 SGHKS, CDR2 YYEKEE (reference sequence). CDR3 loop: CASSLIGTEDSPLHF. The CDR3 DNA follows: TGTGCCAGCAGCCTAATTGGGACGGAAGATTCACCCCTCCACTTT.

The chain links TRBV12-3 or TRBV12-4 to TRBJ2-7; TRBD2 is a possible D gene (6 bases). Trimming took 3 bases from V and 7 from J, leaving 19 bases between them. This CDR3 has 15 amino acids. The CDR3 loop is CASSFRRGDRWEQYF. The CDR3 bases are TGTGCCAGCAGTTTTCGGCGGGGAGACCGGTGGGAGCAGTACTTC.

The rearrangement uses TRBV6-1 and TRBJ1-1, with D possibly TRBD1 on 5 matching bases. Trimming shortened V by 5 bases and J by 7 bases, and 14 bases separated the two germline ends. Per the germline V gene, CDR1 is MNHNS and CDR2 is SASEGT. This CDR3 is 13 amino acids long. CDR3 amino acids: CASSPLDILEAFF. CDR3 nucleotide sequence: TGTGCCAGCAGTCCTCTGGACATCCTTGAAGCTTTCTTT.

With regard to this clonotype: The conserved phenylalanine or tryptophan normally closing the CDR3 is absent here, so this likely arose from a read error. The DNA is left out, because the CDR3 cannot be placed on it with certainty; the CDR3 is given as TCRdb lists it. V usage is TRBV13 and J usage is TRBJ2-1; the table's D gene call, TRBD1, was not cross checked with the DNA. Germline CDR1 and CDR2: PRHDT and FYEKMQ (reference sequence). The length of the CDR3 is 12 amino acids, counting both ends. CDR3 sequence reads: CASSPRQGIHVV.

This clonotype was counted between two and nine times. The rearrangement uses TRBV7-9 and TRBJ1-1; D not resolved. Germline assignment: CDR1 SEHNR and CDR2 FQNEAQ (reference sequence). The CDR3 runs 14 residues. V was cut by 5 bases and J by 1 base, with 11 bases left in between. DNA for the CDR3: TGTGCCAGCAGCCAACAAATGGCGAACACTGAAGCTTTCTTT. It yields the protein CASSQQMANTEAFF.

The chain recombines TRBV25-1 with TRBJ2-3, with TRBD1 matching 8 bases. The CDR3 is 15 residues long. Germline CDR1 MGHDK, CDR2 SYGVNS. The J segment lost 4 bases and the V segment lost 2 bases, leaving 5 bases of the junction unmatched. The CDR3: CASSEEATGADTQYF. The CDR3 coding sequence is TGTGCCAGCAGTGAAGAGGCGACAGGGGCAGATACGCAGTATTTT.

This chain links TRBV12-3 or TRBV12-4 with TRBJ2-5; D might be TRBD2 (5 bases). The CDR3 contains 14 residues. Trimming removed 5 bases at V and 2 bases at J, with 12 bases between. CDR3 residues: CASSPPGGQETQYF. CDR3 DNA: TGTGCCAGCAGTCCTCCCGGAGGTCAAGAGACCCAGTACTTC.

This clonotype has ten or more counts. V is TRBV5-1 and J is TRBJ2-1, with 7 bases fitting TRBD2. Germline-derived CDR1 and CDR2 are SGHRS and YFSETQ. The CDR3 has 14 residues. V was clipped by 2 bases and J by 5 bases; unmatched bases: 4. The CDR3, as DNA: TGCGCCAGCAGCTTCCAAGCGGGGAACAATGAGCAGTTCTTC. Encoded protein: CASSFQAGNNEQFF. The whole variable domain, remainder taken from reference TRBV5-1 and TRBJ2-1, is KAGVTQTPRYLIKTRGQQVTLSCSPISGHRSVSWYQQTPGQGLQFLFEYFSETQRNKGNFPGRFSGRQFSNSRSEMNVSTLELGDSALYLCASSFQAGNNEQFFGPGTRLTVL.

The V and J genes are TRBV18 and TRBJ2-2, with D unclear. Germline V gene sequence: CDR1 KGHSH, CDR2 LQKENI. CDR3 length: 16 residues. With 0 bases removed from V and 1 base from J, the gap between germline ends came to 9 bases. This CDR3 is CASSPPGHRNTGELFF. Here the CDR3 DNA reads TGTGCCAGCTCACCACCAGGTCACAGGAACACCGGGGAGCTGTTTTTT.